The T cell receptor beta chain under discussion was sequenced for a study of tumor and adjacent non-tumor tissue in lung cancer. About the research overall: Aged about 31 to 80 years, patients included fewer than 11 men and several women with stage I to III disease.

This sample's RNA came from whole unsorted tissue. TCRbeta libraries were built with three rounds of nested PCR, modified from ARM-PCR. TCRdb re-called the multiplex PCR reads with MiXCR, one entry per CDR3 protein. The sample consists of about 200,000 distinct CDR3 sequences, around 71% of them appearing once. CDR3 size: 14 residues. The germline gives CDR1 MNHNY, CDR2 SVGAGI (reference sequence). V dropped 0 bases and J dropped 5 bases, with 10 bases sitting between them. Sequenced input: lung tumor tissue. The source of this sequence is a man in his sixties with non-small cell lung cancer. The chain joins TRBV6-6 to TRBJ2-5; no clear D. The CDR3 DNA is TGTGCCAGCAGTTACTCTGGTGGGGTGGAGACCCAGTACTTC. The encoded protein is CASSYSGGVETQYF.